These 14 T cell receptor beta chains were sequenced from one sample in a study of blood T cells in healthy people across ages. Alongside a J-beta primer mix, a sample-barcoded 5' primer served in a second PCR lasting about 6 to 12 cycles. From the 5' RACE reads, TCRdb called clonotypes with MiXCR, one entry per CDR3 protein. Among over 600,000 distinct CDR3 sequences listed, roughly 56% were seen once. Sequenced input: blood. Every receptor here comes from a man in his forties in good health.

The V gene is TRBV7-9, the J gene TRBJ1-2; the D is unclear. This CDR3 is 14 amino acids long. Germline CDR1 is SEHNR and CDR2 is FQNEAQ (reference sequence). The V and J ends lost 4 bases and 5 bases respectively, with 14 bases between them. The CDR3 DNA reads as TGTGCCAGCAGCTCCGGCCAACAGCGATATGGCTACACCTTC. Its protein product is CASSSGQQRYGYTF.

This clonotype was detected only a few times. CDR3 region: CSATRASYNEQFF. CDR3 in DNA: TGCAGCGCAACTAGAGCTTCCTACAATGAGCAGTTCTTC. This chain joins TRBV29-1 and TRBJ2-1; possible D gene TRBD2, 5 bases. V was pared by 7 bases and J by 1 base, with 11 bases between. The CDR3 is 13 residues long. Germline assignment: CDR1 SQVTM and CDR2 ANQGSEA.

Regarding this clonotype: Mismatch with germline at one junction end may stem from a read error. The chain couples TRBV7-2 to TRBJ2-3; D is unresolved. This CDR3 spans 14 amino acids. Looked up from germline, CDR1 is SGHTA and CDR2 is FQGNSA. The CDR3 bases are TGTGCCAGCAGCTCAGCAAGAGTGTCAGATACGCTGTATTTT. Translating it yields CASSSARVSDTLYF.

V and J are TRBV12-5 and TRBJ2-1, with 9 bases identical to TRBD2. This CDR3 comprises 21 residues. After removal of 4 bases from V and 0 bases from J, the junction contained 19 bases not matched to a gene. Germline CDR1 and CDR2: LGHNT and FRNRAP. CDR3 region: CASGSLNTLGLAKTSYNEQFF. For the CDR3, the DNA is TGTGCTAGTGGTTCCCTCAACACCCTCGGACTAGCGAAGACCTCCTACAATGAGCAGTTCTTC.

The chain uses TRBV7-9 and TRBJ2-1; a possible D gene is TRBD2 (6 bases). The CDR3 sequence is 19 residues long. V was pared by 4 bases and J by 5 bases, with 27 bases between. The germline CDR1 and CDR2 sequences are SEHNR and FQNEAQ (reference sequence). The CDR3 reads CASSSDPKSGRHWDNEQFF. The CDR3 region has the DNA TGTGCCAGCAGCTCCGACCCTAAGAGCGGGCGGCATTGGGACAATGAGCAGTTCTTC. The whole variable domain, filled in from reference TRBV7-9 and TRBJ2-1, reads DTGVSQNPRHKITKRGQNVTFRCDPISEHNRLYWYRQTLGQGPEFLTYFQNEAQLEKSRLLSDRFSAERPKGSFSTLEIQRTEQGDSAMYLCASSSDPKSGRHWDNEQFFGPGTRLTVL.

The chain employs TRBV29-1 and TRBJ1-4; possible D gene TRBD1, 6 bases. The CDR3 spans 17 residues. V lost 4 bases to trimming and J lost 0 bases, with 18 bases between them. Germline CDR1 SQVTM, CDR2 ANQGSEA. CDR3 protein: CSVAWTERDATNEKLFF. CDR3 DNA: TGCAGCGTTGCTTGGACAGAAAGGGATGCAACTAATGAAAAACTGTTTTTT. The full variable domain, rest sourced from reference TRBV29-1 and TRBJ1-4, is SAVISQKPSRDICQRGTSLTIQCQVDSQVTMMFWYRQQPGQSLTLIATANQGSEATYESGFVIDKFPISRPNLTFSTLTVSNMSPEDSSIYLCSVAWTERDATNEKLFFGSGTQLSVL.

V gene TRBV20-1 combines with J gene TRBJ1-5; 8 bases are shared with TRBD1. The CDR3 runs to 14 residues. The germline V gene has CDR1 DFQATT and CDR2 SNEGSKA (reference sequence). With 6 bases clipped from V and 4 bases from J, the junction kept 8 bases outside the gene matches. CDR3 protein: CSATRTGRNQPQHF. The CDR3 bases are TGCAGTGCGACCCGGACAGGGAGAAATCAGCCCCAGCATTTT.

J is TRBJ1-6 and V is TRBV4-2; D unclear. The CDR3 consists of 16 residues. The germline V gene encodes CDR1 LGHNA and CDR2 YNFKEQ. Trimming removed 0 bases from V and 9 bases from J, with 15 bases in between. CDR3 region: CASSQDLEDWGSPLHF. DNA of the CDR3: TGTGCCAGCAGCCAAGATCTGGAGGATTGGGGTTCACCCCTCCACTTT.

The chain joins TRBV6-2 or TRBV6-3 to TRBJ2-3; 10 bases are shared with TRBD1. Germline assignment: CDR1 MNHEY and CDR2 SVGEGT. Losses at the gene ends were 4 bases for V and 4 bases for J; bases not matched to a gene: 8. The length of the CDR3 is 16 residues. The CDR3, as DNA: TGTGCCAGCAGTTGGGGGGACAGGGGCGACGCAGATACGCAGTATTTT. Protein product: CASSWGDRGDADTQYF.

This clonotype appeared once. J is TRBJ2-5 and V is TRBV12-3 or TRBV12-4; D might be TRBD1 or TRBD2, each matching 6 bases. The DNA matches TRBJ2-7 better at its end, which makes the J call doubtful. This CDR3 is 14 amino acids long. As DNA, the CDR3 is TGTGCCAGCAGTTTCATCGGGGGCAATGCCGAGCAGTACTTC. Its translation is CASSFIGGNAEQYF.

The V call is TRBV20-1, the J call TRBJ1-2; the D gene is possibly TRBD1 (5 bases). V lost 0 bases and J 5 bases, leaving 13 bases between the germline ends. Germline CDR1 DFQATT, CDR2 SNEGSKA (reference sequence). The CDR3 consists of 14 residues. CDR3 sequence: CSARDGAGEYGYTF. Written as DNA, the CDR3 is TGCAGTGCTAGAGATGGGGCAGGCGAATATGGCTACACCTTC.

J is TRBJ1-5 and V is TRBV13; 7 nucleotides match TRBD1. After removal of 5 bases from V and 3 bases from J, the junction contained 7 bases not matched to a gene. This CDR3 has 15 residues. Germline assignment: CDR1 PRHDT and CDR2 FYEKMQ (reference sequence). The chain's CDR3 is CASSVGQDFNQPQHF. For the CDR3, the DNA is TGTGCCAGCAGCGTCGGACAGGACTTCAATCAGCCCCAGCATTTT.

J is TRBJ2-4 and V is TRBV5-1; 8 nucleotides agree with TRBD2. Germline V gene data show CDR1 as SGHRS and CDR2 as YFSETQ. V lost 7 bases to trimming and J lost 9 bases; unmatched junction nucleotides: 9. The CDR3 contains 13 residues. Written as DNA, the CDR3 is TGCGCCAGCCGACCCGGGGGGGCACGCATTCAGTACTTC. This codes for CASRPGGARIQYF.

This sequence joins TRBV27 and TRBJ2-5, with 7 bases fitting TRBD1. The J call is in doubt because the DNA end fits TRBJ2-7 better. The germline V gene encodes CDR1 MNHEY and CDR2 SMNVEV (reference sequence). The length of the CDR3 is 14 residues. As DNA, the CDR3 is TGTGCCACCAAGAGGCAACAGGGGAACTACGAGCAGTACTTC. Its translation is CATKRQQGNYEQYF.